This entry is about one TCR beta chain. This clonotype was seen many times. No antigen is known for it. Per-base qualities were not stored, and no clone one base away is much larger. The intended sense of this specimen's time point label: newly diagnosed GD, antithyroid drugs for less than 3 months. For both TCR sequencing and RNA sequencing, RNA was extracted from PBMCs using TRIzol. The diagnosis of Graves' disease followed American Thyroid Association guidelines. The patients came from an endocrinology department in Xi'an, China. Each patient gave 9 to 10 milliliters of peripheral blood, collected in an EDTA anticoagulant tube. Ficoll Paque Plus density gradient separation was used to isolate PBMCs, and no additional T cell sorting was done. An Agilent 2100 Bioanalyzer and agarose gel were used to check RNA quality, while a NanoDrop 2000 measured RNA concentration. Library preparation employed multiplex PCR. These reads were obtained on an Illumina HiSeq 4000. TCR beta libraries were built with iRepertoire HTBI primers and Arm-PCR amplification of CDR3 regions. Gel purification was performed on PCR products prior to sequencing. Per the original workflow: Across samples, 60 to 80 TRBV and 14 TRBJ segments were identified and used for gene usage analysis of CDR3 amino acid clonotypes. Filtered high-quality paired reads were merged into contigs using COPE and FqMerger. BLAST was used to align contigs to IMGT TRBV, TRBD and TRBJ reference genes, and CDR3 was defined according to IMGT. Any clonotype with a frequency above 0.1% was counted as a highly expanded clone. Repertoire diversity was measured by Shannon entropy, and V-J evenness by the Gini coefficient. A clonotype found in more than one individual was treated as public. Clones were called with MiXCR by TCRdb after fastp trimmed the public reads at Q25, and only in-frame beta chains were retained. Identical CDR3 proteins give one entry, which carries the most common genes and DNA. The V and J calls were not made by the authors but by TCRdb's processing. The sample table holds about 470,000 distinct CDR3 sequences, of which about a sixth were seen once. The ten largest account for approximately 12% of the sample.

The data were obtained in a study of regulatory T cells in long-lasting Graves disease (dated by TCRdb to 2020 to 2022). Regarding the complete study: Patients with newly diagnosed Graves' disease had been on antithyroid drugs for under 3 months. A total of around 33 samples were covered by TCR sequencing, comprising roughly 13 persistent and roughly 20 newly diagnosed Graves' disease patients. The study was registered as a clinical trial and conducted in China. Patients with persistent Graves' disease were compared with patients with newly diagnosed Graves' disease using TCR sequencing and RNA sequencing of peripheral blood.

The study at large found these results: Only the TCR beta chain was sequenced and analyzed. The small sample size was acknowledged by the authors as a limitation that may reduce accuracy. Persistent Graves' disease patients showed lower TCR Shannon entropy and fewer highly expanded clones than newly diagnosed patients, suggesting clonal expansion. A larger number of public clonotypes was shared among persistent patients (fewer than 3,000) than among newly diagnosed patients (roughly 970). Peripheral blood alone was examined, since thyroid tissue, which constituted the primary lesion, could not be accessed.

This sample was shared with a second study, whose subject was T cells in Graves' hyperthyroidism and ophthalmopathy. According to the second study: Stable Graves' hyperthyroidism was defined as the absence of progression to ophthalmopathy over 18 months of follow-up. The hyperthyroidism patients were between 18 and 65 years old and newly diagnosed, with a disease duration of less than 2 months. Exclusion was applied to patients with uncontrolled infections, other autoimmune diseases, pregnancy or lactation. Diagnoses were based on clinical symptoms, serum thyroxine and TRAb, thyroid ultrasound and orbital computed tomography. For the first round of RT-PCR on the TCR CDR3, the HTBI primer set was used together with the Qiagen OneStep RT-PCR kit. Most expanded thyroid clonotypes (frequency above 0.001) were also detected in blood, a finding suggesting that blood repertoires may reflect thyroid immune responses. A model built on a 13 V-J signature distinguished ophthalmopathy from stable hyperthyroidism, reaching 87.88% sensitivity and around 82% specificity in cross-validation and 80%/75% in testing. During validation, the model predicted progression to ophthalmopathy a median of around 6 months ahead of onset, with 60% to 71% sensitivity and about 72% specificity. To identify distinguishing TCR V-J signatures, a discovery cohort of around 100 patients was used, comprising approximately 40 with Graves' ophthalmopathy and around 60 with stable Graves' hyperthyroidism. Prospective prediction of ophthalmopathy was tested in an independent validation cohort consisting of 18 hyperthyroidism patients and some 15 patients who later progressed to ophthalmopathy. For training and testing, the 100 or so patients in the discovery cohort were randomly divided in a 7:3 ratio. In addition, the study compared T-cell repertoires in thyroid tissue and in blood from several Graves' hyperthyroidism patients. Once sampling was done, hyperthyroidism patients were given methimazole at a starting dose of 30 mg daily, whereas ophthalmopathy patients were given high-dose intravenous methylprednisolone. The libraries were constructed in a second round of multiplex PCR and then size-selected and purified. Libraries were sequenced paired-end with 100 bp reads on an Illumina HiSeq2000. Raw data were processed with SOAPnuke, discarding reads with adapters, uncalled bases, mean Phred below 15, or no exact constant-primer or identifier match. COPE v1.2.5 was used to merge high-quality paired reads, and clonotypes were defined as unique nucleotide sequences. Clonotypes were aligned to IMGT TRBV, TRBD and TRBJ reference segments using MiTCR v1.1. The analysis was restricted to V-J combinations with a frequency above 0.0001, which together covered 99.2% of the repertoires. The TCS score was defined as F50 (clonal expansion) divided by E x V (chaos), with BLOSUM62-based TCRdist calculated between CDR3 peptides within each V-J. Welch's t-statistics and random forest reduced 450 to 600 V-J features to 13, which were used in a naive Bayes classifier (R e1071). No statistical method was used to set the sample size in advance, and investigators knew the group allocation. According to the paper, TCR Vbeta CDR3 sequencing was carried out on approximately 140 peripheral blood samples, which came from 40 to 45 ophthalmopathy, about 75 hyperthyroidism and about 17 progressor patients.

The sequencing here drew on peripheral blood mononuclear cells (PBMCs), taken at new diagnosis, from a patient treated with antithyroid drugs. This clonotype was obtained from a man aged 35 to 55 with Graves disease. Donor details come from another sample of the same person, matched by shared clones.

The DNA sequence follows: TGCAGTGCTAGAGAGACGACTAGCGGGACAAGGGAGCAGTACTTC. This is translated as CSARETTSGTREQYF. Here the chain combines TRBV20-1 and TRBJ2-7, with TRBD2 identical over 11 junction bases. Relative to germline, V is missing 0 bases and J is missing 7 bases, with 8 bases of the junction outside any gene match. The CDR3 goes from the cysteine to the phenylalanine over 15 residues. Just the 45-base CDR3 DNA is kept, in frame starting at base 1. Looking up the germline V gene (reference sequence) yields CDR1 DFQATT and CDR2 SNEGSKA.